The rows below give T cell receptor beta chains drawn from one sample of a study of shared clonotypes between healthy human individuals. Produced via immunoSEQ multiplex PCR; TCRdb's table is partial and in-frame only. Of about 2 million clones listed, approximately 95% are singletons. The sample comprised naive CD8+ T cells sorted from blood. These receptors were collected from a man aged 18 to 29 in good health. The CDR3 runs from the conserved cysteine through the conserved F or W. D genes are given only for firm matches. Size tells how often a clone was seen (once, few, many) or the class of an expanded clone, and some rows leave it out.

CATSRVTELAKNIQYF,TGTGCCACCAGCAGAGTGACCGAGCTAGCCAAAAACATTCAGTACTTC,.,.,TRBJ2-4,TRBV15,16
CASSADLYQETQYF,TGTGCCAGCAGTGCCGACTTGTACCAAGAGACCCAGTACTTC,.,once,TRBJ2-5,TRBV6-1,14
CASSEWGSGELFF,TGCGCCAGCAGTGAGTGGGGATCCGGGGAGCTGTTTTTT,.,.,TRBJ2-2,TRBV10-2,13
CSVWDRSTGELFF,TGCAGCGTTTGGGACAGATCGACCGGGGAGCTGTTTTTT,TRBD1,.,TRBJ2-2,TRBV29-1,13
CASSLSGRETQYF,TGCGCCAGCAGCCTAAGCGGGCGAGAGACCCAGTACTTC,.,.,TRBJ2-5,TRBV5-1,13
CASSFAGGHTGELFF,TGCGCCAGCAGCTTCGCGGGGGGACACACCGGGGAGCTGTTTTTT,TRBD2,once,TRBJ2-2,TRBV4-1,15
CASSLEGTGGSSSSYEQYF,TGTGCCAGCAGCTTAGAAGGGACAGGGGGCTCATCGAGCTCCTACGAGCAGTACTTC,TRBD1,.,TRBJ2-7,TRBV7-9,19
CASSACGETQYF,TGTGCCAGCAGCGCCTGCGGGGAGACCCAGTACTTC,.,once,TRBJ2-5,TRBV6-8,12
CASSQDGQGAFYGYTF,TGTGCCAGCAGTCAGGACGGACAGGGGGCGTTCTATGGCTACACCTTC,TRBD1,.,TRBJ1-2,TRBV5-6,16
CASSIHHNEQFF,TGTGCCAGTAGTATACACCACAATGAGCAGTTCTTC,.,.,TRBJ2-1,TRBV19,12
CASRGQGSSPLHF,TGTGCCAGCAGAGGACAGGGGAGTTCACCCCTCCACTTT,TRBD1,few,TRBJ1-6,TRBV19,13
CASSQTGQGSYEQYF,TGCGCCAGCAGCCAGACAGGACAAGGCTCCTACGAGCAGTACTTC,.,.,TRBJ2-7,TRBV4-1,15
CASSPTGAYEKLFF,TGTGCCAGCAGCCCGACGGGGGCATACGAAAAACTGTTTTTT,.,.,TRBJ1-4,TRBV7-9,14
CASSSDTSNQPQHF,TGTGCCAGTAGTTCGGACACTAGCAATCAGCCCCAGCATTTT,.,once,TRBJ1-5,TRBV19,14
CASTLSGLAAHEQFF,TGTGCCAGCACCCTCTCTGGTTTAGCGGCCCACGAGCAGTTCTTC,.,.,TRBJ2-1,TRBV5-4,15
CASSDYPTGLSPYNEQFF,TGTGCCAGCAGTGACTACCCTACGGGACTTTCTCCGTACAATGAGCAGTTCTTC,.,.,TRBJ2-1,TRBV6-1,18
CASSQGKKVTDEQYF,TGCGCCAGCAGCCAAGGGAAAAAGGTGACCGACGAGCAGTACTTC,.,.,TRBJ2-7,TRBV4-3,15
CASSQGTGDPYEQYF,TGTGCCAGCAGCCAGGGGACAGGGGACCCCTACGAGCAGTACTTC,TRBD1,.,TRBJ2-7,TRBV13,15
CAISESGITEAFF,TGTGCCATCAGTGAGTCGGGTATCACTGAAGCTTTCTTT,.,.,TRBJ1-1,TRBV10-3,13
CASDNGYEQYF,TGTGCCAGCGATAACGGGTACGAGCAGTACTTC,.,.,TRBJ2-7,TRBV6-1,11
CASTSHLQPYRTDEQYF,TGTGCCAGCACCTCTCATCTGCAGCCCTACCGGACAGACGAGCAGTACTTC,.,.,TRBJ2-7,TRBV2,17
CASSEGWTTEAFF,TGTGCCAGCAGTGAAGGGTGGACTACTGAAGCTTTCTTT,.,.,TRBJ1-1,TRBV2,13
CASSELVGGTRGNQPQHF,TGTGCCAGCAGTGAACTGGTCGGGGGGACCCGGGGCAATCAGCCCCAGCATTTT,.,.,TRBJ1-5,TRBV6-1,18
CASSTTSGGTIAKNIQYF,TGTGCCAGCAGCACTACTAGCGGGGGCACTATAGCCAAAAACATTCAGTACTTC,TRBD2,.,TRBJ2-4,TRBV28,18
CASRKLEGVGEFGANVLTF,TGTGCCAGCAGGAAATTGGAGGGGGTTGGAGAGTTTGGGGCCAACGTCCTGACTTTC,.,once,TRBJ2-6,TRBV5-6,19
CSVLTVNTEAFF,TGCAGCGTCCTGACAGTGAACACTGAAGCTTTCTTT,.,.,TRBJ1-1,TRBV29-1,12
CASSHGNTEAFF,TGTGCCAGCAGTCACGGCAACACTGAAGCTTTCTTT,.,few,TRBJ1-1,TRBV6-1,12
CASSARDRESFRGYTF,TGTGCCAGCAGTGCCAGGGACAGGGAATCTTTCCGTGGCTACACCTTC,TRBD1,.,TRBJ1-2,TRBV6-1,16
CAIRVGGTSEQYF,TGTGCCATCAGGGTAGGGGGTACGTCCGAGCAGTACTTC,.,.,TRBJ2-7,TRBV10-3,13
CATCGSYNSPLHF,TGTGCCACTTGCGGCTCCTATAATTCACCCCTCCACTTT,.,few,TRBJ1-6,TRBV19,13
CASSGGTTRIDEQFF,TGTGCCAGCAGCGGGGGGACAACCCGCATCGATGAGCAGTTCTTC,.,.,TRBJ2-1,TRBV9,15
CASSPQTGLLGNQPQHF,TGCGCCAGCAGTCCCCAAACGGGCCTGTTGGGCAATCAGCCCCAGCATTTT,.,once,TRBJ1-5,TRBV10-2,17
CASSLSPVGLGSYNSPLHF,TGTGCCAGCAGTTTATCTCCAGTGGGTCTTGGTTCCTATAATTCACCCCTCCACTTT,.,.,TRBJ1-6,TRBV27,19
CASSLVWRGSYEQYF,TGCGCCAGCAGCTTGGTTTGGCGGGGAAGCTACGAGCAGTACTTC,.,.,TRBJ2-7,TRBV5-1,15
CASGGTGYEQYF,TGTGCCAGCGGCGGGACTGGTTACGAGCAGTACTTC,.,.,TRBJ2-7,TRBV2,12
CASSESLAGVQETQYF,TGTGCCAGCAGTGAAAGCCTAGCGGGAGTTCAAGAGACCCAGTACTTC,TRBD2,once,TRBJ2-5,TRBV6-1,16
CAWSVGQGGQPQHF,TGTGCCTGGAGTGTCGGACAGGGTGGCCAGCCCCAGCATTTT,TRBD1,.,TRBJ1-5,TRBV30,14
CASSEMSADRDYEQYF,TGTGCCAGCAGTGAAATGTCGGCGGACAGGGACTACGAGCAGTACTTC,TRBD1,.,TRBJ2-7,TRBV2,16
CASRPLGLAGVGKETQYF,TGTGCCAGCAGGCCCTTGGGACTAGCGGGGGTGGGAAAAGAGACCCAGTACTTC,TRBD2,.,TRBJ2-5,TRBV27,18
CASSQEPDRVGDTQYF,TGCGCCAGCAGCCAAGAACCTGACAGGGTTGGAGATACGCAGTATTTT,TRBD1,.,TRBJ2-3,TRBV4-3,16
CASSFTPQGPQETQYF,TGTGCCAGCAGCTTCACCCCGCAGGGTCCCCAAGAGACCCAGTACTTC,.,.,TRBJ2-5,TRBV11-2,16
CASSYKGAGGPSDTQYF,TGTGCCAGCAGTTACAAGGGGGCGGGAGGGCCGTCAGATACGCAGTATTTT,TRBD2,.,TRBJ2-3,TRBV5-6,17
CASSLRGAYEQYF,TGTGCCAGCAGCTTAAGAGGAGCCTACGAGCAGTACTTC,.,.,TRBJ2-7,TRBV7-2,13
CASSLEATGDSGANVLTF,TGTGCCAGCAGCTTAGAGGCGACAGGCGACTCTGGGGCCAACGTCCTGACTTTC,.,.,TRBJ2-6,TRBV7-6,18
CASSPAPSGGPYEQYF,TGCGCCAGCAGCCCTGCCCCCAGCGGGGGACCCTACGAGCAGTACTTC,TRBD2,.,TRBJ2-7,TRBV4-1,16
CASVTGTSNGQYF,TGCGCCAGCGTCACAGGGACATCGAACGGGCAGTACTTC,.,.,TRBJ2-7,TRBV10-2,13
CASTPSSGTGTYEQYF,TGTGCCAGCACCCCCAGTTCGGGTACGGGGACCTACGAGCAGTACTTC,.,.,TRBJ2-7,TRBV7-9,16
CASSPGGLAVYEQYF,TGTGCCAGCAGCCCCGGAGGACTAGCGGTGTACGAGCAGTACTTC,TRBD2,once,TRBJ2-7,TRBV7-9,15
CASSLHTSGNTGELFF,TGTGCCAGCAGCTTACACACTAGCGGGAACACCGGGGAGCTGTTTTTT,TRBD2,.,TRBJ2-2,TRBV13,16
CASSLASGWDEQYF,TGTGCCAGCAGCTTAGCGTCAGGGTGGGACGAGCAGTACTTC,.,.,TRBJ2-7,TRBV7-6,14
CASSVLGLLQETQYF,TGCGCCAGCAGCGTATTGGGACTTCTCCAAGAGACCCAGTACTTC,.,once,TRBJ2-5,TRBV4-1,15
CAWAFAGMGETQYF,TGTGCCTGGGCTTTTGCCGGAATGGGAGAGACCCAGTACTTC,.,.,TRBJ2-5,TRBV30,14
CASSQDGTGSSYEQYF,TGCGCCAGCAGCCAAGATGGGACGGGGAGCTCCTACGAGCAGTACTTC,.,.,TRBJ2-7,TRBV4-3,16